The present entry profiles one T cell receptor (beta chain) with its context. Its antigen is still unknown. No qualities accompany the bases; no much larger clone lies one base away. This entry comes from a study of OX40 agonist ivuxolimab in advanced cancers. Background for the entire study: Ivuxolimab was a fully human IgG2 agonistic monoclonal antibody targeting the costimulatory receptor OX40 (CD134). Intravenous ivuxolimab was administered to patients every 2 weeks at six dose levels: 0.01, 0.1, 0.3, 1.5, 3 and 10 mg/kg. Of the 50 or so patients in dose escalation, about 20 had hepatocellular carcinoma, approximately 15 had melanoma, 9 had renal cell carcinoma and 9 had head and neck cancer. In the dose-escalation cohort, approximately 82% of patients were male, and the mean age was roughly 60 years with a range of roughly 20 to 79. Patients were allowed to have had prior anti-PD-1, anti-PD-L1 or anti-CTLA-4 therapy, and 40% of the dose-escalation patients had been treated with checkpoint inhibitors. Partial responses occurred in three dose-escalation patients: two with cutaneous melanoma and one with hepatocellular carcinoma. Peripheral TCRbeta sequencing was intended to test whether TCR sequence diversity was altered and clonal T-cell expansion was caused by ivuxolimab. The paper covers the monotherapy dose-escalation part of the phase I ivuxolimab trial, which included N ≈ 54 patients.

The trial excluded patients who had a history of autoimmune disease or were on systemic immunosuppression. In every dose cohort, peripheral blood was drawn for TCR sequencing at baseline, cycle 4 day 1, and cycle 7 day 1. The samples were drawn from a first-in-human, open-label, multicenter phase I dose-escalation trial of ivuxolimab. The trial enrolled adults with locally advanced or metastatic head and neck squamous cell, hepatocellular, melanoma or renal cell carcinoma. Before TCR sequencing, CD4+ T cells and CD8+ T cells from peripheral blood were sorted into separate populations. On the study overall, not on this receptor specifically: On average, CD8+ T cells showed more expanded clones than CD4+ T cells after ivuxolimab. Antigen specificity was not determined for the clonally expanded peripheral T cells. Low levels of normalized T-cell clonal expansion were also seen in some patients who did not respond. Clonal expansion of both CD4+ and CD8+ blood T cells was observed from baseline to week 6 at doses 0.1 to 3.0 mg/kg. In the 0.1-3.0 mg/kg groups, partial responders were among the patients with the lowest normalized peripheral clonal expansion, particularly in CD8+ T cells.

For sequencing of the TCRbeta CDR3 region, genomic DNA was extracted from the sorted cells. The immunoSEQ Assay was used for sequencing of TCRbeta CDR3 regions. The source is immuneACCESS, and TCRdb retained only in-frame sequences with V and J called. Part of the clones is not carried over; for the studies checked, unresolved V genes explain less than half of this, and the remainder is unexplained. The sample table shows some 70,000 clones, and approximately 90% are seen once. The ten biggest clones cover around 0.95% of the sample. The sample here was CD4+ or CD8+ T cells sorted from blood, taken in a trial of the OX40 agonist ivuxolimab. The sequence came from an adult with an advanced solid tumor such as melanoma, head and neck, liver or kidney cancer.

At the DNA level, the sequence is TGCGCCAGCAGCGCCGGAAGGGCTATCCTCGGGGAGCTGTTTTTT. Its protein reads: CASSAGRAILGELFF. The receptor chain draws on TRBV5-1 and TRBJ2-2, with the D gene uncertain. V drops 4 bases and J drops 7 bases, leaving 17 bases in between. The germline V gene provides CDR1 SGHRS and CDR2 YFSETQ. From cysteine to phenylalanine, the CDR3 is 15 amino acids long. Only the CDR3 part of the read is kept: 45 bases, read in frame from the first base.